This TCR beta chain appears in the sequencing data of a study of blood T cell repertoires in COVID-19. Study context: Italy, Spain and the United States were the sources of the convalescent and acute COVID-19 samples.

The CDR3 covers 17 residues. The ends lost 6 bases at V and 3 bases at J; junction bases unmatched: 12. The germline V gene has CDR1 ENHRY and CDR2 SYGVKD. Profiled with immunoSEQ multiplex PCR; TCRdb holds only in-frame clones, not every one. Seen here are around 40,000 clones, around 96% observed once, and the top ten hold roughly 4%. The gene calls are TRBV10-3 and TRBJ1-3, with TRBD1 matching 9 bases. This sequence originates from a human donor with active COVID-19. The donor label of this sample is uncertain. The sequencing input was peripheral blood. The CDR3 here is CAISPTGGEALGNTIYF. The CDR3, as DNA: TGTGCCATCAGCCCGACAGGGGGTGAAGCTCTTGGAAACACCATATATTTT.